Following are 20 T cell receptor beta chains from one sample sequenced in a study of blood T cells in healthy people across ages. The authors ran a second PCR of 7 to 11 cycles using a sample-barcoded 5' primer and a J-beta primer mix. Each CDR3 protein gets one entry after TCRdb re-called the 5' RACE reads with MiXCR. The sample gives 550,000 to 750,000 distinct CDR3 sequences, roughly 21% of which show up once; 3.5% to 4% is in the top ten. Sequencing input: blood. These receptor sequences come from a man aged 65 to 85 in good health.

As to this clonotype: One base away lies a much larger clone, so this may be a sequencing read error. The chain recombines TRBV6-5 with TRBJ2-3, with D unresolved. The germline gives CDR1 MNHEY, CDR2 SVGAGI. The CDR3 has 15 amino acids. CDR3 DNA sequence: TGTGCCAGCGGTTACGGGCGGATTAGCACAGATACGCAGTATTTT. Translation gives CASGYGRISTDTQYF.

A few counts support this clonotype. V gene TRBV4-2 combines with J gene TRBJ1-1; 8 bases map to TRBD1. This CDR3 spans 17 amino acids. Trimming at V came to 4 bases and at J to 0 bases, leaving 10 bases not matched to a gene. Germline-derived CDR1 and CDR2 are LGHNA and YNFKEQ. The CDR3 region has the DNA TGTGCCAGCAGCCCAGGACAGGGCAGGGGGATGAACACTGAAGCTTTCTTT. It codes for CASSPGQGRGMNTEAFF.

This clonotype was recorded a few times. This chain links TRBV12-3 or TRBV12-4 with TRBJ2-5, with 9 nucleotides matching TRBD1. The DNA end is more similar to TRBJ2-7, so the J call may be wrong. CDR3 size: 15 residues. CDR3 residues: CASSLGQGEGYEQYF. As DNA, the CDR3 is TGTGCCAGCAGTTTAGGACAGGGGGAGGGCTACGAGCAGTACTTC.

This clonotype was seen a few times. V usage is TRBV20-1 and J usage is TRBJ2-4; D may be TRBD1 (5 bases). Deletions cut 0 bases from V and 2 bases from J, with 8 bases between. The CDR3 totals 14 residues. Per the germline V gene, CDR1 is DFQATT and CDR2 is SNEGSKA (reference sequence). CDR3 loop: CSARDSGPKNIQYF. In nucleotides, the CDR3 is TGCAGTGCTAGAGATTCAGGGCCCAAAAACATTCAGTACTTC.

V gene TRBV7-8 combines with J gene TRBJ1-2, with 7 bases that match TRBD1. J lost 4 bases, V lost 0 bases, and 2 bases had no gene match. CDR3 length equals 14 residues. Germline V lookup: CDR1 SGHVS, CDR2 FQNEAQ. The CDR3 DNA follows: TGTGCCAGCAGCTTAGCGAACAGGGGCTATGGCTACACCTTC. This encodes CASSLANRGYGYTF.

The chain carries TRBV25-1 and TRBJ2-2; 8 bases map to TRBD2. The CDR3 length is 16 residues. Looked up from germline, CDR1 is MGHDK and CDR2 is SYGVNS. J gave up 4 bases and V 1 base, and 5 bases lay outside the gene matches. Here the CDR3 DNA reads TGTGCCAGCAGTGAATTAACTAGCGGCTCCACCGGGGAGCTGTTTTTT. Translated: CASSELTSGSTGELFF.

The CDR3 region is CASRLTGPTNEKLFF. CDR3 sequence (DNA): TGTGCCAGCCGCCTGACAGGGCCAACTAATGAAAAACTGTTTTTT. V usage is TRBV7-2 and J usage is TRBJ1-4, with 7 bases aligning to TRBD1. This CDR3 comprises 15 residues. J lost 0 bases, V lost 8 bases, and 6 bases had no gene match. Germline-derived CDR1 and CDR2 are SGHTA and FQGNSA.

The chain carries TRBV20-1 and TRBJ2-7, with 9 bases fitting TRBD2. This CDR3 has 13 residues. The V and J ends lost 5 bases and 5 bases, in that order; junction bases with no gene match: 7. CDR1 DFQATT and CDR2 SNEGSKA come from the germline V gene (reference sequence). The CDR3 bases are TGCAGTGCTTATAGCGGGAGTAACAACGAGCAGTACTTC. Its translation is CSAYSGSNNEQYF.

The rearrangement uses TRBV20-1 and TRBJ1-1; weak D call: TRBD1 (5 bases). The germline V gene encodes CDR1 DFQATT and CDR2 SNEGSKA (reference sequence). Between the trimmed V and J ends, which lost 5 bases and 1 base, there was a span of 17 bases. CDR3 length: 15 amino acids. The CDR3, as DNA: TGCAGTGCTCAGGGTGGTAGTCATAAGAACACTGAAGCTTTCTTT. Translated: CSAQGGSHKNTEAFF.

This clonotype was counted only a few times. The rearrangement joins TRBV18 to TRBJ1-6, with 12 positions matching TRBD1. Germline assignment: CDR1 KGHSH and CDR2 LQKENI. Trimming removed 2 bases from V and 3 bases from J; junction bases left unmatched: 5. The CDR3 loop spans 18 amino acids. CDR3 sequence reads: CASSPGTGGGRYNSPLHF. The CDR3 DNA is TGTGCCAGCTCACCAGGGACAGGGGGCGGTCGCTATAATTCACCCCTCCACTTT.

The chain combines TRBV7-2 with TRBJ2-7; weak D call: TRBD2 (6 bases). Trimming left V 4 bases short and J 0 bases short, with 10 bases between. The germline V gene has CDR1 SGHTA and CDR2 FQGNSA. The CDR3 has 14 residues. This chain's CDR3 is CASSWGTSSYEQYF. The CDR3 region has the DNA TGTGCCAGCAGCTGGGGGACTTCCTCCTACGAGCAGTACTTC.

This clonotype was observed a few times. The V call is TRBV27, the J call TRBJ2-7, with a tentative D call TRBD2 (6 bases). V lost 10 bases and J lost 5, with 12 bases in between. CDR3 size: 11 residues. Germline CDR1 and CDR2: MNHEY and SMNVEV (reference sequence). The CDR3 sequence is CATRLGHEQYF. The CDR3 DNA follows: TGTGCCACTCGACTAGGCCACGAGCAGTACTTC.

The chain uses TRBV19 and TRBJ2-2; TRBD1 matches 7 bases. In germline, CDR1 is LNHDA, CDR2 SQIVND (reference sequence). J gave up 6 bases and V 3 bases, and 10 bases lay outside the gene matches. This CDR3 has 16 residues. This CDR3 is CASSMSSGTAAGELFF. The CDR3 DNA follows: TGTGCCAGTAGTATGTCATCCGGGACAGCGGCCGGGGAGCTGTTTTTT.

This clonotype was recorded only once. The chain has TRBV20-1 and TRBJ1-1; D call uncertain. The CDR3 is made up of 11 amino acids. The germline V gene encodes CDR1 DFQATT and CDR2 SNEGSKA (reference sequence). The V end lost 1 base, the J end lost 8 bases, and 8 bases lay between the germline ends. CDR3 sequence: CSARGGTEAFF. The CDR3 bases are TGCAGTGCTAGAGGTGGCACCGAAGCTTTCTTT.

The rearrangement uses TRBV29-1 and TRBJ2-5; 12 nucleotides line up with TRBD2. The DNA end lines up better with TRBJ2-1; the J call may be wrong. In germline, CDR1 is SQVTM, CDR2 ANQGSEA. CDR3 length equals 14 residues. The CDR3 sequence is CSVGASGRGVEQFF. CDR3 bases: TGCAGCGTTGGAGCTAGCGGGAGGGGGGTTGAGCAGTTCTTC.

The chain couples TRBV10-3 to TRBJ2-7; D not resolved. Trimming cost V 2 bases and J 5 bases, with 10 bases left between them. The CDR3 contains 13 residues. Germline lookup yields CDR1 ENHRY and CDR2 SYGVKD. The CDR3 DNA sequence: TGTGCCATCAGTGAGAAAAACATTGACGAGCAGTACTTC. It is translated as CAISEKNIDEQYF.

V and J are TRBV27 and TRBJ1-5; D is possibly TRBD1 (5 bases). CDR1 is MNHEY, CDR2 SMNVEV, per germline (reference sequence). The V gene lost 4 bases and the J gene lost 1 base, with 11 bases spanning the gap. The CDR3 loop spans 15 amino acids. CDR3 loop: CASSSRRGSNQPQHF. The CDR3 DNA is TGTGCCAGCAGTTCACGACGGGGGAGCAATCAGCCCCAGCATTTT.

J is TRBJ2-3 and V is TRBV20-1; 11 bases align to TRBD2. Germline-derived CDR1 and CDR2 are DFQATT and SNEGSKA (reference sequence). The CDR3 consists of 16 residues. V was clipped by 3 bases and J by 2 bases; unmatched bases: 7. CDR3 residues: CSASSLTSGDTDTQYF. The CDR3 DNA sequence: TGCAGTGCTAGTTCCCTGACTAGCGGGGACACAGATACGCAGTATTTT.

Notes on this clonotype: At one end the junction does not follow the germline gene, possibly because of a read error. The rearrangement links TRBV14 to TRBJ2-3; D gene unclear. Germline CDR1 SGHDN, CDR2 FVKESK. The CDR3 contains 15 residues. Written as DNA, the CDR3 is TGTGCCAGCAGCCAAGATTGGTACGGAACGGATACGCGGTATTTT. Protein product: CASSQDWYGTDTRYF.

CDR3 bases: TGTGCCAGCAGCTTACTTGGGAGCTTCGAGCAGTACTTC. This sequence encodes CASSLLGSFEQYF. V gene TRBV7-8 combines with J gene TRBJ2-1; D possibly corresponds to TRBD2 (5 bases). The end of the DNA aligns better with TRBJ2-7, so the J call may be wrong. This CDR3 contains 13 residues. Germline V gives CDR1 SGHVS, CDR2 FQNEAQ.